The rows below give T cell receptor beta chains drawn from one sample of a study of T cells in localized non-small cell lung cancer. Here immunoSEQ multiplex PCR was the method, and the copy in TCRdb shows in-frame clones only, minus some. The table lists about 72,000 clones, approximately 84% of them singletons. Here the sequenced sample was peripheral blood, taken before any cancer treatment. Every receptor here comes from a female donor over 55 with stage I lung adenocarcinoma. Both conserved end residues are part of each CDR3. D genes are given only for firm matches. Where a row states a size, it is once, few, many or the class of an expanded clone; other rows omit it.

J,D,size,V,DNA,CDR3
TRBJ1-5,.,once,TRBV5-1,TGCGCCAGCAGCTCTGGACCCTATAGCAATCAGCCCCAGCATTTT,CASSSGPYSNQPQHF
TRBJ1-5,TRBD1,.,TRBV6-1,TGTGCCAGCAGTGAGGGACAGGTCTATCAGCCCCAGCATTTT,CASSEGQVYQPQHF
TRBJ2-1,TRBD2,.,TRBV4-2,TGTGCCAGCAGCCAATGGACTAGCGGGGGGGTACGCAATGAGCAGTTCTTC,CASSQWTSGGVRNEQFF
TRBJ2-1,.,once,TRBV7-2,TGTGCCAGCAGCTTCTCCGGGACTGTAGTAAATGAGCAGTTCTTC,CASSFSGTVVNEQFF
TRBJ1-4,TRBD1,.,TRBV15,TGTGCCACCAGCAGAAACAGGGGAACTAATGAAAAACTGTTTTTT,CATSRNRGTNEKLFF
TRBJ2-6,.,.,TRBV6-6,TGTGCCAGCGGATGGCAGGGCTCTGGGGCCAACGTCCTGACTTTC,CASGWQGSGANVLTF
TRBJ1-1,.,.,TRBV6-6,TGTGCCAGCAGCCGGGACAACACTGAAGCTTTCTTT,CASSRDNTEAFF
TRBJ2-1,.,once,TRBV5-1,TGCGCCAGCAGCCTCGGGACTCTTACTGACAATGAGCAGTTCTTC,CASSLGTLTDNEQFF
TRBJ1-4,TRBD1,.,TRBV18,TGTGCCAGCTCACTTGCCGGGACAGCAACTAATGAAAAACTGTTTTTT,CASSLAGTATNEKLFF
TRBJ2-7,.,.,TRBV19,TGTGCCAGTAGTATTGAGGGCAACTCCTACGAGCAGTACTTC,CASSIEGNSYEQYF
TRBJ1-1,.,few,TRBV11-2,TGTGCCAGCAGCTCAAAATTGAACACTGAAGCTTTCTTT,CASSSKLNTEAFF
TRBJ2-7,.,.,TRBV2,TGTGCCAGCAGTGGTGAGGGGGGGTACGAGCAGTACTTC,CASSGEGGYEQYF
TRBJ2-1,TRBD2,.,TRBV7-7,TGTGCTAGCAGCTTAGCGGGCAGTCCATACAATGAGCAGTTCTTC,CASSLAGSPYNEQFF
TRBJ1-5,.,.,TRBV7-9,TGTGCCAGCAGCTTGGGGGACAATCGATCGCCCCAGCATTTT,CASSLGDNRSPQHF
TRBJ2-5,TRBD2,.,TRBV7-2,TGTGCCAGCAGCCGGACTAGCGGGCACCAAGAGACCCAGTACTTC,CASSRTSGHQETQYF
TRBJ2-1,.,once,TRBV7-6,TGTGCCAGCACCCCAACCCCCGGGGCTGAGCAGTTCTTC,CASTPTPGAEQFF
TRBJ2-3,.,.,TRBV20-1,TGCAGTGCTAGCCTACCAAATACGCAGTATTTT,CSASLPNTQYF
TRBJ1-2,.,once,TRBV5-1,TGCGCCAGCAGCTTGGAAGCAGACTATGGCTACACCTTC,CASSLEADYGYTF
TRBJ2-1,TRBD2,.,TRBV30,TGTGCCTGGAGTGTACGGACTAGCGGGAGGGGAAATGAGCAGTTCTTC,CAWSVRTSGRGNEQFF
TRBJ2-1,TRBD2,.,TRBV19,TGTGCCAGTAGTATAGAGACTAGCGGGACGAGTGAGCAGTTCTTC,CASSIETSGTSEQFF
TRBJ2-1,.,.,TRBV6-1,TGTGCCAGCAGTGGCAGTAGGTACTCCTACAATGAGCAGTTCTTC,CASSGSRYSYNEQFF
TRBJ1-4,TRBD1,.,TRBV19,TGTGCCAGTAGTTTGGACAGGGGGGAACTGTTTTTT,CASSLDRGELFF
TRBJ2-3,.,.,TRBV30,TGTGCCTGGAGACCGGGCCGAGGTTACACAGATACGCAGTATTTT,CAWRPGRGYTDTQYF
TRBJ2-7,TRBD1,.,TRBV19,TGTGCCAGTAGTGGGGACAGGGGGTACGAGCAGTACTTC,CASSGDRGYEQYF
TRBJ1-1,TRBD1,.,TRBV10-3,TGTGCCACCCAGACAGGGAGGGCTGAAGCTTTCTTT,CATQTGRAEAFF
TRBJ2-1,.,.,TRBV21-1,TGTGCCAGCAGCCAACCGGACTCCTACAATGAGCAGTTCTTC,CASSQPDSYNEQFF
TRBJ2-5,.,.,TRBV6-5,TGTGCCAGCAGCTCATCAACCCGGGAGACCCAGTACTTC,CASSSSTRETQYF
TRBJ1-4,.,.,TRBV6-5,TGTGCCAGCAGTTACTCTACAGGGAATAATGAAAAACTGTTTTTT,CASSYSTGNNEKLFF
TRBJ1-5,TRBD1,.,TRBV6-5,TGTGCCAGCAGGCGTGGACAGGGCAGCCAGCCCCAGCATTTT,CASRRGQGSQPQHF
TRBJ1-5,TRBD1,.,TRBV10-2,TGCGCCAGCAGTGACGCGACAGGGGGCAATCAGCCCCAGCATTTT,CASSDATGGNQPQHF
TRBJ2-2,TRBD2,few,TRBV7-2,TGTGCCAGCAGCCCCCTAGCGGGGCAGGGAGGGGAGCTGTTTTTT,CASSPLAGQGGELFF
TRBJ1-5,.,.,TRBV12-5,TGTGCTAGTGGTTTGGGACAGGTATCGAGTCAGCCCCAGCATTTT,CASGLGQVSSQPQHF
TRBJ2-1,.,.,TRBV6-1,TGTGCCAGCAGCTCTGCCGACAGACGAGAGCAGTTCTTC,CASSSADRREQFF
TRBJ1-1,.,.,TRBV7-3,TGTGCCAGCAGCTTAAGAGCGAACACTGAAGCTTTCTTT,CASSLRANTEAFF
TRBJ2-7,.,once,TRBV27,TGTGCCAGCAAACCGGGACACCTCCCTGCCTACGAGCAGTACTTC,CASKPGHLPAYEQYF
TRBJ1-5,.,.,TRBV11-2,TGTGCCAGCAGCTTAGGGGGCATGGATCAGCCCCAGCATTTT,CASSLGGMDQPQHF
TRBJ1-4,.,.,TRBV5-1,TGCGCCAGCAGCTTGGGGGGGCCGAGTGAAAAACTGTTTTTT,CASSLGGPSEKLFF
TRBJ2-1,TRBD2,.,TRBV9,TGTGCCAGCAGAGCGTTAGAGACTAGCATCAATGAGCAGTTCTTC,CASRALETSINEQFF
TRBJ2-7,.,.,TRBV11-1,TGTGCCAGCAGCCGAGACAGCTACGAGCAGTACTTC,CASSRDSYEQYF
TRBJ1-2,.,.,TRBV2,TGTGCCAGCAGGCCTCGGGGATACTATGGCTACACCTTC,CASRPRGYYGYTF
TRBJ1-1,TRBD1,.,TRBV11-3,TGTGCCAGCAGCTCGAAGGGGACAGGGGTTGTCACTGAAGCTTTCTTT,CASSSKGTGVVTEAFF
TRBJ1-5,TRBD1,.,TRBV19,TGTGCCAGTAGGATGGGACAGGGGGGTCGTCAGCCCCAGCATTTT,CASRMGQGGRQPQHF
TRBJ2-7,.,once,TRBV7-2,TGTGCCAGCAGCTTGACAACTTACGAGCAGTACTTC,CASSLTTYEQYF